This T cell receptor (beta chain) was recovered during a study of control samples from healthy donors and cancer patients. Clones were read by immunoSEQ multiplex PCR, and TCRdb kept only the in-frame ones, dropping some. The sample lists 150,000 to 200,000 clones, 85% to 95% seen once, with almost 1.5% in the top ten. Looked up from germline, CDR1 is SGHTA and CDR2 is FQGTGA. The CDR3 has 15 amino acids. J was trimmed by 15 bases and V by 5 bases; bases with no gene match: 14. In this sample, this clone turned up once. The chain employs TRBV7-3 and TRBJ2-1, with 12 bases fitting TRBD1. The specimen sequenced was blood. This clonotype originated in a man aged 18-30 years in good health. The CDR3, as DNA: TGTGCCAGCAGCATAAACCGGGACAGGGGGCAGATACTGTTCTTC. Amino acids: CASSINRDRGQILFF.